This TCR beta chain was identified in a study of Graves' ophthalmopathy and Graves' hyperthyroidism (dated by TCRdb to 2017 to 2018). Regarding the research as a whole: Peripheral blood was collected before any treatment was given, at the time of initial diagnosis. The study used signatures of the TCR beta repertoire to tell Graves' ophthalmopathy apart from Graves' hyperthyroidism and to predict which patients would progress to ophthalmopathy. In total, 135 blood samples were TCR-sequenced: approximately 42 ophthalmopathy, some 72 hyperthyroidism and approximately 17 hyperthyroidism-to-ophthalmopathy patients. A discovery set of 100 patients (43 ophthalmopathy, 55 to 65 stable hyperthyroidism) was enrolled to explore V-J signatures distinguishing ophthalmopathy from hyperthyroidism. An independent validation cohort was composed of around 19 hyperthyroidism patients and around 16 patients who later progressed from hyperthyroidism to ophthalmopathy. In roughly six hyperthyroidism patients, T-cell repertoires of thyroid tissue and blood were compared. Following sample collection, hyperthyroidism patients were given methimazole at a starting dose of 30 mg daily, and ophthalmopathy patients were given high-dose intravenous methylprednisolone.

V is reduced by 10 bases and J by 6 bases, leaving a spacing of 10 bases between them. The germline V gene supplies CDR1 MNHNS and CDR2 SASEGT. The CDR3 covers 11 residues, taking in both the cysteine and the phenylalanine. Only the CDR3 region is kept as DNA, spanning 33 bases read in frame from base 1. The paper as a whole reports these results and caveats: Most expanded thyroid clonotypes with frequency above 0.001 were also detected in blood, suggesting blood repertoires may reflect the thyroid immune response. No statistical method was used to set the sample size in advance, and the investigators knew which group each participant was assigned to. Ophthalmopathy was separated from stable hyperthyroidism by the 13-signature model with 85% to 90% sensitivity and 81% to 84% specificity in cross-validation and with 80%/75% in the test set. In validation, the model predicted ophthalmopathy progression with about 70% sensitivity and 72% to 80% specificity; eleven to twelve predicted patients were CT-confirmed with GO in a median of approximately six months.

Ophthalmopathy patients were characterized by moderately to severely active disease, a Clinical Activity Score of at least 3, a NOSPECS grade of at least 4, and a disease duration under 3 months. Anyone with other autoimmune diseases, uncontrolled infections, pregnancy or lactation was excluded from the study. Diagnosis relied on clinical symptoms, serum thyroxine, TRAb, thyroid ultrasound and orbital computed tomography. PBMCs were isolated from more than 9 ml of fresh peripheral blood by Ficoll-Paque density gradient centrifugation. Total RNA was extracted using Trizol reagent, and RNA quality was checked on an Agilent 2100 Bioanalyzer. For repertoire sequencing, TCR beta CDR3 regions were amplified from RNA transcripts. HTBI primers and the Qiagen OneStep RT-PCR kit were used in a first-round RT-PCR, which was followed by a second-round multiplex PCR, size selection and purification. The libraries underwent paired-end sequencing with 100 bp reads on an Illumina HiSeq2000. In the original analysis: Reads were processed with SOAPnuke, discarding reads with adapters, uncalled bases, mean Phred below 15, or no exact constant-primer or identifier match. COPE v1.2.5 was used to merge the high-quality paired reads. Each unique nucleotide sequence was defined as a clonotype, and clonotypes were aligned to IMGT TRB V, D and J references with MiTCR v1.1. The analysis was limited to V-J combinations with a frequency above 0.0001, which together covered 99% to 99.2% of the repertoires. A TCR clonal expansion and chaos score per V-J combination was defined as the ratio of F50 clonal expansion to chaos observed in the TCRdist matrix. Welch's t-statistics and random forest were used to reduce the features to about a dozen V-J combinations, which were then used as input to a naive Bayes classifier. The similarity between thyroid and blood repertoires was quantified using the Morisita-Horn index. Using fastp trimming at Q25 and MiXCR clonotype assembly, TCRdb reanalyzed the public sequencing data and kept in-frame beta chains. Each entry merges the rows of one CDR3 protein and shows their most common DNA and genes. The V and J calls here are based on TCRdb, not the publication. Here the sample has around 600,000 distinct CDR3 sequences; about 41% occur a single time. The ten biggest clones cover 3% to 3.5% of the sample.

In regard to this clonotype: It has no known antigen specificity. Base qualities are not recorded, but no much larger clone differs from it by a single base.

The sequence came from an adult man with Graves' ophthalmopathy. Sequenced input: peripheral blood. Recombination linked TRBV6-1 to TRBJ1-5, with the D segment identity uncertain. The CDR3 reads CATGNGQPQHF. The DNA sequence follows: TGTGCCACCGGAAACGGTCAGCCCCAGCATTTT.